The 20 T cell receptor beta chains listed next were all sequenced from one sample in a study of blood T cells in healthy people across ages. A second roughly 7 to 11 cycle PCR used barcoded and J-beta primers. TCRdb called the 5' RACE reads again in MiXCR, with one record for every CDR3 protein. The data contain about 800,000 distinct CDR3 sequences, nearly 60% of them singletons. Sequenced sample: blood. These receptors originate from a man aged 30 to 39 in good health.

This clonotype was detected only once. The rearrangement joins TRBV11-3 to TRBJ2-1; no firm D call. The V and J ends lost 1 base and 2 bases respectively, with 9 bases between them. The V gene's germline CDR1 is SGHNT and CDR2 YENEEA. The CDR3 length is 15 residues. CDR3 bases: TGTGCCAGCAGCTTAGGACACCAACCCTACAATGAGCAGTTCTTC. Translated, it gives CASSLGHQPYNEQFF. The full variable domain, its missing parts supplied by reference TRBV11-3 and TRBJ2-1, is EAGVVQSPRYKIIEKKQPVAFWCNPISGHNTLYWYLQNLGQGPELLIRYENEEAVDDSQLPKDRFSAERLKGVDSTLKIQPAELGDSAVYLCASSLGHQPYNEQFFGPGTRLTVL.

V usage is TRBV7-2 and J usage is TRBJ2-5; 10 positions match TRBD2. The J call may be in error: the DNA end matches TRBJ2-7 better. The CDR3 has 16 residues. Germline V gene sequence: CDR1 SGHTA, CDR2 FQGNSA. The CDR3 reads CASSFQAGGPSGEQYF. DNA for the CDR3: TGTGCCAGCAGCTTTCAAGCGGGAGGGCCCTCGGGCGAGCAGTACTTC.

The J gene is TRBJ2-6, the V gene TRBV29-1; D could derive from TRBD1 or TRBD2 (7 bases each). V shed 6 bases and J shed 2 bases, with 17 bases lying between them. The germline V gene has CDR1 SQVTM and CDR2 ANQGSEA. CDR3 length: 16 amino acids. CDR3 bases: TGCAGCGTAAAGACAGGGAGGGGTCCTGGGGCCAACGTCCTGACTTTC. This encodes CSVKTGRGPGANVLTF.

About this clonotype itself: One junction end does not reproduce the germline sequence, and a read error may be involved. The rearrangement uses TRBV13 and TRBJ1-2; D ambiguous. This CDR3 spans 14 amino acids. CDR1 is PRHDT and CDR2 is FYEKMQ in the germline V gene (reference sequence). The CDR3, as DNA: TGTTCCAGCAGCTTAGGGCAGAATTACTATGGCTACACCTTC. This codes for CSSSLGQNYYGYTF.

The chain has TRBV6-5 and TRBJ1-2; the D is unclear. The germline V gene encodes CDR1 MNHEY and CDR2 SVGAGI. CDR3 length: 13 amino acids. V shed 2 bases and J shed 3 bases, with 7 bases lying between them. In DNA, the CDR3 is TGTGCCAGCAGTTACGGGCAGCACTATGGCTACACCTTC. Translation gives CASSYGQHYGYTF.

The chain uses TRBV20-1 and TRBJ2-5; 13 nucleotides align to TRBD2. Germline CDR1 is DFQATT and CDR2 is SNEGSKA (reference sequence). The CDR3 has 15 amino acids. The trim removed 1 base at V and 1 base at J, leaving 0 bases unmatched. The CDR3 bases are TGCAGTGCTAGAGGGACTAGCGGGGGCCAAGAGACCCAGTACTTC. Translating it yields CSARGTSGGQETQYF.

The V gene is TRBV27, the J gene TRBJ2-7, with 8 positions matching TRBD2. V trimming: 5 bases; J trimming: 3 bases; junction bases outside the gene matches: 6. The CDR3 loop spans 14 amino acids. Germline CDR1 reads MNHEY; CDR2 reads SMNVEV (reference sequence). The CDR3 is CASSARTSFYEQYF. CDR3 DNA sequence: TGTGCCAGCAGTGCCCGGACTAGCTTCTACGAGCAGTACTTC.

This clonotype occurred a few times. The chain is built from TRBV14 and TRBJ2-5; 10 positions match TRBD2. The J call may be mistaken, given a closer DNA end match to TRBJ2-7. The CDR3 is 14 amino acids. The germline gives CDR1 SGHDN, CDR2 FVKESK. Here the CDR3 DNA reads TGTGCCAGCAGCGCTAGCGGGAGAGGCGACGAGCAGTACTTC. The encoded protein is CASSASGRGDEQYF.

The chain uses TRBV5-1 and TRBJ1-2; D possibly corresponds to TRBD1 (5 bases). The CDR3 length is 10 residues. Germline CDR1 SGHRS, CDR2 YFSETQ. Trimming cost V 5 bases and J 8 bases, with 7 bases left between them. The CDR3 DNA sequence: TGCGCCAGCAGGCGGGGCGGCTACACCTTC. Protein product: CASRRGGYTF.

This rearrangement joins TRBV11-1 to TRBJ1-1; D not certain. The CDR3 runs 14 residues. CDR1 is SGHAT and CDR2 is FQDESV in the germline V gene (reference sequence). The germline V and J ends were trimmed by 3 bases and 5 bases, with 13 bases remaining between them. In nucleotides, the CDR3 is TGTGCCAGCAGCTTCGGGGAAGGCGGTACTGAAGCTTTCTTT. Protein product: CASSFGEGGTEAFF. The variable domain in full, completed from reference TRBV11-1 and TRBJ1-1, reads EAEVAQSPRYKITEKSQAVAFWCDPISGHATLYWYRQILGQGPELLVQFQDESVVDDSQLPKDRFSAERLKGVDSTLKIQPAELGDSAMYLCASSFGEGGTEAFFGQGTRLTVV.

This clonotype appeared a single time. This chain uses TRBV20-1 with TRBJ2-1; TRBD2 matches 11 bases. Germline CDR1 DFQATT, CDR2 SNEGSKA (reference sequence). CDR3 length: 14 residues. The V and J ends lost 5 bases and 8 bases, in that order; junction bases with no gene match: 8. DNA for the CDR3: TGCAGTGCTGAAGCTAGCGGGGGGACATATGAGCAGTTCTTC. Its translation: CSAEASGGTYEQFF.

This chain links TRBV6-6 with TRBJ1-4; perhaps TRBD1 as D (5 bases). The germline V gene has CDR1 MNHNY and CDR2 SVGAGI (reference sequence). Trimming took 8 bases from V and 8 from J, leaving 21 bases between them. This CDR3 has 15 residues. CDR3 amino acids: CASGTGGGYGEKLFF. The CDR3 DNA follows: TGTGCCAGCGGAACGGGGGGAGGCTATGGAGAAAAACTGTTTTTT.

The chain has TRBV7-2 and TRBJ2-7; D gene unclear. The J call could be wrong; TRBJ2-5 is a better fit for the DNA end. The CDR3 totals 16 residues. CDR1 SGHTA and CDR2 FQGNSA come from the germline V gene. The CDR3: CASSLAIWGREETQYF. As DNA, the CDR3 is TGTGCCAGCAGCTTAGCCATTTGGGGAAGGGAAGAGACCCAGTACTTC.

CDR3 amino acids: CASSFRQGGGQETQYF. The CDR3 nucleotides are TGTGCCAGCAGCTTCAGACAGGGAGGTGGGCAAGAGACCCAGTACTTC. The V gene is TRBV11-2, the J gene TRBJ2-5; tentative D call: TRBD1 (7 bases). The V gene's germline CDR1 is SGHAT and CDR2 FQNNGV. Trimming stripped 3 bases from V and 2 bases from J, with 16 bases between. CDR3 size: 16 residues.

The chain carries TRBV29-1 and TRBJ2-2, with TRBD1 matching over 8 bases. Trimming cost V 0 bases and J 1 base; bases outside gene matches: 4. This CDR3 comprises 16 residues. Germline V lookup: CDR1 SQVTM, CDR2 ANQGSEA. CDR3 sequence reads: CSVEEDRGRNTGELFF. The CDR3 bases are TGCAGCGTTGAAGAAGACAGGGGTCGGAACACCGGGGAGCTGTTTTTT.

This chain connects TRBV29-1 to TRBJ2-3; the match to TRBD1 covers 11 bases. Germline CDR1 SQVTM, CDR2 ANQGSEA. V trimming: 4 bases; J trimming: 4 bases; junction bases outside the gene matches: 4. CDR3 length: 14 residues. CDR3 amino acids: CSVGMGQGADTQYF. The CDR3 DNA reads TGCAGCGTTGGCATGGGACAGGGGGCAGATACGCAGTATTTT.

This clonotype was observed a handful of times. The rearrangement uses TRBV5-1 and TRBJ2-1; 7 bases map to TRBD2. J gave up 10 bases and V 4 bases, and 14 bases lay outside the gene matches. Germline CDR1 reads SGHRS; CDR2 reads YFSETQ. This CDR3 spans 15 amino acids. The CDR3 loop reads CASSPSREALLEQFF. The CDR3 DNA follows: TGCGCCAGCAGCCCGAGTCGGGAGGCCTTACTGGAGCAGTTCTTC.

This clonotype showed up many times. The chain couples TRBV4-3 to TRBJ2-7, with no clear D. Trimming left V 0 bases short and J 3 bases short, with 12 bases between. CDR3 length: 15 amino acids. Germline CDR1 reads LGHNA; CDR2 reads YSLEER. CDR3 in amino acids: CASSQDPYLGYEQYF. The CDR3 DNA follows: TGCGCCAGCAGCCAAGATCCTTATCTGGGCTACGAGCAGTACTTC.

This chain uses TRBV11-2 with TRBJ2-1; D is undetermined. V shed 0 bases and J shed 3 bases, with 9 bases lying between them. The CDR3 is made up of 15 amino acids. The germline gives CDR1 SGHAT, CDR2 FQNNGV. The CDR3 nucleotides read TGTGCCAGCAGCTTAGACCAGAGTAGCTACAATGAGCAGTTCTTC. This translates into CASSLDQSSYNEQFF. Supplemented by reference TRBV11-2 and TRBJ2-1, the full variable domain reads EAGVAQSPRYKIIEKRQSVAFWCNPISGHATLYWYQQILGQGPKLLIQFQNNGVVDDSQLPKDRFSAERLKGVDSTLKIQPAKLEDSAVYLCASSLDQSSYNEQFFGPGTRLTVL.

The V and J genes are TRBV5-1 and TRBJ2-5, with 8 bases aligning to TRBD2. Germline lookup yields CDR1 SGHRS and CDR2 YFSETQ. The CDR3 has 16 amino acids. J gave up 4 bases and V 4 bases, and 12 bases lay outside the gene matches. CDR3 in amino acids: CASSLTSGSGGETQYF. The DNA for the CDR3 is TGCGCCAGCAGCCTCACTAGCGGTTCAGGAGGAGAGACCCAGTACTTC.